Following are 21 T cell receptor beta chains from one sample sequenced in a study of blood T cells in healthy people across ages. It was with a sample-barcoded 5' primer and a J-beta primer mix that a second PCR of roughly 7 to 12 cycles was run. TCRdb re-called the 5' RACE reads with MiXCR, one entry per CDR3 protein. This table has about 620,000 distinct CDR3 sequences, around 50% appearing once. Sequenced: blood. All receptors come from an elderly woman in good health.

There are many counts of this clonotype. The rearrangement joins TRBV30 to TRBJ2-3, with D uncertain. Germline V gives CDR1 GTSNPN, CDR2 SVGIG (reference sequence). This CDR3 comprises 13 residues. Trimming removed 3 bases from V and 0 bases from J, with 7 bases in between. The CDR3, as DNA: TGTGCCTGGAGCCAGTATAGCACAGATACGCAGTATTTT. Translating gives CAWSQYSTDTQYF.

This clonotype was recorded many times. The J gene is TRBJ2-7, the V gene TRBV7-3, with 8 bases fitting TRBD2. The CDR3 runs to 14 residues. The germline V gene encodes CDR1 SGHTA and CDR2 FQGTGA. The J segment lost 4 bases and the V segment lost 5 bases, leaving 7 bases of the junction unmatched. The DNA of the CDR3 is TGTGCCAGCAGCGACACTAGCGGTTCATACGAGCAGTACTTC. Translation: CASSDTSGSYEQYF. The variable domain in full, with the rest retrieved from reference TRBV7-3 and TRBJ2-7, is GAGVSQTPSNKVTEKGKYVELRCDPISGHTALYWYRQSLGQGPEFLIYFQGTGAADDSGLPNDRFFAVRPEGSVSTLKIQRTERGDSAVYLCASSDTSGSYEQYFGPGTRLTVT.

This sequence joins TRBV5-1 and TRBJ2-7, with D possibly matching TRBD1 (6 bases). Trimming cost V 0 bases and J 0 bases, with 10 bases left between them. This CDR3 comprises 15 residues. Germline V gene data show CDR1 as SGHRS and CDR2 as YFSETQ. The CDR3 DNA is TGCGCCAGCAGCTTGGTGCAGGGGATCTCCTACGAGCAGTACTTC. It specifies CASSLVQGISYEQYF.

The gene calls are TRBV3-1 and TRBJ1-6; D unclear. The germline V gene encodes CDR1 LGHDT and CDR2 YNNKEL (reference sequence). The CDR3 consists of 16 residues. V was clipped by 2 bases and J by 10 bases, with 18 bases between them. In DNA, the CDR3 is TGTGCCAGCAGCCAACTCTCTTTTCCGCGAGTATCACCCCTCCACTTT. Translation gives CASSQLSFPRVSPLHF.

Worth noting for this clonotype: This may be a read error, as it is one base from a much larger clone. The V gene is TRBV20-1, the J gene TRBJ2-7; D possibly corresponds to TRBD2 (5 bases). V gave up 6 bases and J gave up 4 bases, with 10 bases separating them. The CDR3 sequence is 11 residues long. The V gene's germline CDR1 is DFQATT and CDR2 SNEGSKA (reference sequence). The CDR3 DNA reads as TGCAGTGCCCCACGGGATTACGAGCAGTACTTC. Protein sequence: CSAPRDYEQYF.

This chain joins TRBV29-1 and TRBJ2-2, with 8 bases that match TRBD1. The CDR3 is made up of 18 amino acids. Unmatched junction bases numbered 14, after V lost 0 bases and J lost 5 bases. Germline V lookup: CDR1 SQVTM, CDR2 ANQGSEA. CDR3 DNA sequence: TGCAGCGTTGAAGATGGAGTCAGGGGGACAGGTGGGACCGGGGAGCTGTTTTTT. It specifies CSVEDGVRGTGGTGELFF.

Comments on this clonotype: A much larger clonotype is one base distant, so this may be a read error. The rearrangement uses TRBV20-1 and TRBJ2-1; possibly TRBD2 for D (5 bases). The DNA end is more similar to TRBJ2-7, so the J call may be wrong. In germline, CDR1 is DFQATT, CDR2 SNEGSKA (reference sequence). There are 14 residues in the CDR3. The CDR3 coding sequence is TGCAGTGCGGCCTACAGCGGAACCTACAATGAGCAGTACTTC. Translating it yields CSAAYSGTYNEQYF.

This rearrangement joins TRBV6-1 to TRBJ1-2; 7 bases agree with TRBD1. The CDR3 sequence is 18 residues long. Looked up from germline, CDR1 is MNHNS and CDR2 is SASEGT. V lost 0 bases, J lost 1 base, and 11 bases stayed unmatched. The chain's CDR3 is CASSEAQTGSVFNYGYTF. CDR3 DNA sequence: TGTGCCAGCAGTGAAGCGCAGACAGGGTCGGTATTTAACTATGGCTACACCTTC.

At least ten counts were recorded for this clonotype. The chain combines TRBV15 with TRBJ2-1; perhaps TRBD1 as D (6 bases). Germline lookup yields CDR1 LNHNV and CDR2 YYDKDF (reference sequence). This CDR3 has 16 residues. V lost 2 bases, J lost 1 base, and 12 bases lay in between. CDR3 in amino acids: CATSRLGASSYNEQFF. In nucleotides, the CDR3 is TGTGCCACCAGCAGACTGGGGGCCTCTTCCTACAATGAGCAGTTCTTC.

This chain joins TRBV2 and TRBJ2-7, with no clear D. Germline CDR1 reads SNHLY; CDR2 reads FYNNEI. This CDR3 is 13 amino acids long. Trimming left V 6 bases short and J 1 base short, with 10 bases between. The CDR3 region has the DNA TGTGCCAGCAGATGTGATAATTCCTACGAGCAGTACTTC. This translates into CASRCDNSYEQYF.

Concerning this clonotype: The junction does not match germline at one end; this may be a read error. The gene calls are TRBV6-6 and TRBJ2-5, with D possibly called TRBD1 or TRBD2 (5 bases each). This CDR3 contains 16 residues. Germline CDR1 reads MNHNY; CDR2 reads SVGAGI (reference sequence). CDR3 sequence: CASSDSGGEPYNEQYF. In nucleotides, the CDR3 is TGTGCCAGCAGTGACTCTGGGGGAGAACCATACAATGAGCAGTACTTC.

At least ten counts were recorded for this clonotype. The chain employs TRBV9 and TRBJ2-3; unclear D gene. V was shortened by 4 bases and J by 4 bases, with 7 bases between the two germline ends. The CDR3 has 12 amino acids. CDR1 and CDR2 (germline): SGDLS, YYNGEE. CDR3 sequence: CASSPNSDTQYF. DNA of the CDR3: TGTGCCAGCAGCCCCAATTCAGATACGCAGTATTTT.

This clonotype was detected many times. This rearrangement joins TRBV28 to TRBJ2-1; D gene unclear. Germline assignment: CDR1 MDHEN and CDR2 SYDVKM. This CDR3 has 14 residues. The V end was cut by 7 bases, the J end by 0 bases, with 10 bases between. The CDR3 DNA reads as TGTGCCAGCAATCGCCTCAGCTCCTACAATGAGCAGTTCTTC. Its translation is CASNRLSSYNEQFF.

The rearrangement links TRBV4-1 to TRBJ1-1; TRBD1 agrees at 7 bases. The CDR3 has 17 amino acids. The V gene's germline CDR1 is MGHRA and CDR2 YSYEKL. Trimming cost V 0 bases and J 1 base; bases outside gene matches: 8. The CDR3 DNA sequence: TGCGCCAGCAGCCAAGACCGTTCGACAGGGAAGAACACTGAAGCTTTCTTT. Its translation: CASSQDRSTGKNTEAFF.

This clonotype has ten or more counts. The genes are TRBV21-1 and TRBJ2-5; no DNA check was done on the table's D call, TRBD1. TRBV21-1 is flagged as a pseudogene. This CDR3 is built from 17 residues. DNA for the CDR3: TGTGCCAGCAGCAAAGGGTGGAATACCCCCCTCCAAGAGACCCAGTACTTC. Amino acid sequence: CASSKGWNTPLQETQYF.

Only a few counts were recorded for this clonotype. The chain has TRBV3-1 and TRBJ2-1; tentatively, D is TRBD2 (7 bases). V was trimmed by 3 bases and J by 14 bases, leaving 11 bases between them. The CDR3 consists of 11 residues. The germline gives CDR1 LGHDT, CDR2 YNNKEL (reference sequence). The CDR3 sequence is CASSQAGDKFF. For the CDR3, the DNA is TGTGCCAGCAGCCAGGCGGGGGACAAGTTCTTC.

This clonotype was recorded many times. J is TRBJ2-1 and V is TRBV5-6; 7 bases are shared with TRBD1. Per germline, CDR1 SGHDT and CDR2 YYEEEE. This CDR3 is built from 15 residues. With 0 bases clipped from V and 5 bases from J, the junction kept 5 bases outside the gene matches. The CDR3 region has the DNA TGTGCCAGCAGCTTGGGGGGGACAGTTCACAATGAGCAGTTCTTC. It codes for CASSLGGTVHNEQFF. Based on the CDR3 plus reference TRBV5-6 and TRBJ2-1, the full variable domain is DAGVTQSPTHLIKTRGQQVTLRCSPKSGHDTVSWYQQALGQGPQFIFQYYEEEERQRGNFPDRFSGHQFPNYSSELNVNALLLGDSALYLCASSLGGTVHNEQFFGPGTRLTVL.

The chain is built from TRBV20-1 and TRBJ1-2; D is undetermined. Germline V lookup: CDR1 DFQATT, CDR2 SNEGSKA (reference sequence). The V end lost 0 bases, the J end lost 3 bases, and 5 bases lay between the germline ends. CDR3 size: 12 residues. The CDR3 nucleotides are TGCAGTGCTAGAGAGATCGACTATGGCTACACCTTC. The encoded protein is CSAREIDYGYTF.

Many counts were recorded for this clonotype. The V and J genes are TRBV18 and TRBJ2-7; 13 bases agree with TRBD2. Unmatched junction bases numbered 3, after V lost 1 base and J lost 6 bases. The CDR3 is made up of 15 amino acids. The germline V gene has CDR1 KGHSH and CDR2 LQKENI. The CDR3 loop reads CASSPLGLAGSEQYF. The CDR3 nucleotides read TGTGCCAGCTCACCACTGGGACTAGCGGGAAGCGAGCAGTACTTC.

Comment on this clonotype: At one end, the junction sequence differs from germline, possibly due to a read error. V gene TRBV7-2 combines with J gene TRBJ1-1, with TRBD1 matching over 9 bases. CDR1 and CDR2 (germline): SGHTA, FQGNSA. The CDR3 has 13 amino acids. CDR3 residues: CASSYGQGTAAFF. Here the CDR3 DNA reads TGTGCCAGCAGCTACGGACAGGGGACTGCAGCTTTCTTT.

With respect to this clonotype: With a much larger clone just one base away, this may be a read error. This chain connects TRBV20-1 to TRBJ2-1; 8 bases agree with TRBD1. The junction had 21 bases not matched to a gene; V was cut back by 3 bases and J by 8 bases. CDR3 size: 18 residues. CDR1 DFQATT and CDR2 SNEGSKA come from the germline V gene (reference sequence). In DNA form, the CDR3 reads TGCAGTGCTAGCCCATCGGGACAGGCGAGGTCGGGGCACCATGAGCAGTTCTTC. Translated, it gives CSASPSGQARSGHHEQFF.